This T cell receptor (beta chain) was sequenced in a study of radiotherapy plus CTLA-4 blockade in lung cancer. Study overall: Of the patients, roughly 17% showed objective responses and roughly 30% attained disease control.

V lost 5 bases and J lost 6; bases outside the gene matches: 6. The length of the CDR3 is 14 residues. The germline CDR1 and CDR2 sequences are SGHAT and FQNNGV. Findings of the study overall: Expansion in blood of tumor-derived TCR clones was seen after radiotherapy plus ipilimumab.

Note on this clone: Its specificity is not known.

TCRdb keeps only in-frame clones here, not all; method: immunoSEQ multiplex PCR. Of around 91,000 clones listed, around nine tenths are singletons. The receptor comes from a human donor with non-small cell lung cancer that progressed on radiotherapy plus ipilimumab. Sequencing used peripheral blood, obtained from a patient treated with radiotherapy plus ipilimumab. This sequence joins TRBV11-2 and TRBJ2-2; the match to TRBD1 covers 7 bases. In nucleotides, the CDR3 is TGTGCCAGCAGCGGGACAGCAGGGTCCGGGGAGCTGTTTTTT. Amino acids: CASSGTAGSGELFF.